Sequencing of this T cell receptor beta chain was carried out in a study of spatial heterogeneity in lung cancer. About the study: Detected sequences consistently included more beta-chain ones than alpha-chain ones.

TCRdb fed the 5' RACE reads into MiXCR, producing one record per CDR3 protein. The sample lists some 23,000 distinct CDR3 sequences; 6% to 7.5% were seen once. Findings and limits, study-wide: Detection of ubiquitous tumor TCRs in blood was higher at resection than follow-up.

This clonotype was detected only a few times. Its target is not known. As to time point: sample taken at primary tumor resection. The donors, 72 patients with untreated early-stage non-small cell lung cancer, provided the samples. This clonotype was sampled from a male donor with early-stage non-small cell lung cancer. Source: PBMCs, taken at surgery.

The CDR3 nucleotides are TGTGCCTGGAGTTTCCGGGACAGGGGTATCTCCGGGGAGCTGTTTTTT. Translated, it gives CAWSFRDRGISGELFF. This sequence joins TRBV30 and TRBJ2-2; 10 nucleotides match TRBD1. In germline, CDR1 is GTSNPN, CDR2 SVGIG (reference sequence). The trim removed 2 bases at V and 6 bases at J, leaving 9 bases unmatched. The CDR3 is 16 residues long.